This paragraph covers one T cell receptor (beta chain) sequence. Its cognate antigen is unknown. Each sample contained 1-10 million cryopreserved PBMC, thawed before DNA extraction. The data derive from a study of long-term antiretroviral therapy in people with HIV. Notes on the study in general: The repertoire was dominated at all time points by clones expanded before ART.

There are 13 residues in the CDR3. Germline assignment: CDR1 MGHRA and CDR2 YSYEKL. The J segment lost 13 bases and the V segment lost 2 bases, leaving 6 bases of the junction unmatched. Version v3.0 of the immunoSEQ assay ran at survey level. The table came from immunoSEQ multiplex PCR; TCRdb's copy has only in-frame clones and leaves some out. The repertoire holds around 21,000 clones, around 80% seen once, with around 6% in the top ten. The material was unsorted PBMCs, obtained 0.2 years after starting antiretroviral therapy. The sequence came from a woman between 25 and 40 years old with HIV. The chain carries TRBV4-1 and TRBJ2-1, with 9 positions matching TRBD2. The CDR3, as DNA: TGCGCCAGCAGCCAAAGTCTAGCGGGGACCCAGTTCTTC. Protein product: CASSQSLAGTQFF.